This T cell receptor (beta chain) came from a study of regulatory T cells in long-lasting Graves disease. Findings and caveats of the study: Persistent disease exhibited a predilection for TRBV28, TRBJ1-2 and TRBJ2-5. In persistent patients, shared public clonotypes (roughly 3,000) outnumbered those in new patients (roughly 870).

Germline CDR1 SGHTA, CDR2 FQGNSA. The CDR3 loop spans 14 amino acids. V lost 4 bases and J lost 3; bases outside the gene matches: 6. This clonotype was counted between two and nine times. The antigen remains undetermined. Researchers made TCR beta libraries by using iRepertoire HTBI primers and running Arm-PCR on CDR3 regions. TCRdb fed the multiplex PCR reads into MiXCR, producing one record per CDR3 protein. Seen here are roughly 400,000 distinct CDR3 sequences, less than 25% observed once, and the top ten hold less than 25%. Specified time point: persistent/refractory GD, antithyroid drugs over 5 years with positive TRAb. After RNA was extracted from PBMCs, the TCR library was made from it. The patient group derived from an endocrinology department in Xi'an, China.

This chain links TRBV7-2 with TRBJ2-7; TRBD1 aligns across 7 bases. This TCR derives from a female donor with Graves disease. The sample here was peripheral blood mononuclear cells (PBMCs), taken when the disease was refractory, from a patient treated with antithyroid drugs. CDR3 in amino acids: CASSSTGYRYEQYF. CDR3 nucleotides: TGTGCCAGCAGCTCGACAGGGTATCGCTACGAGCAGTACTTC.